Following are 16 T cell receptor beta chains from one sample sequenced in a study of a mutant IDH1 vaccine in newly diagnosed glioma. Only in-frame clones appear in the TCRdb table, and some are missing; sequencing was by immunoSEQ multiplex PCR. The data contain about 50,000 clones, roughly four fifths of them singletons. Time point meaning: week 35, safety follow-up. The vaccine gave 300 ug of a 20-mer mutant IDH1 peptide subcutaneously per dose. Antigen specificity for these receptors is unknown. Specimen: PBMCs, collected from a glioma patient whose treatment included an IDH1 peptide vaccine. These receptors were collected from a middle-aged man with glioma.

V gene TRBV19 combines with J gene TRBJ2-3; 9 bases line up with TRBD2. V dropped 5 bases and J dropped 0; count of bases not matched to a gene: 9. Germline CDR1 reads LNHDA; CDR2 reads SQIVND (reference sequence). The CDR3 is 17 amino acids. The CDR3 here is CASSQRTSAVSTDTQYF. DNA of the CDR3: TGTGCCAGTAGTCAAAGGACTAGCGCCGTCAGCACAGATACGCAGTATTTT. Looking up the rest from reference TRBV19 and TRBJ2-3 gives the full variable domain: DGGITQSPKYLFRKEGQNVTLSCEQNLNHDAMYWYRQDPGQGLRLIYYSQIVNDFQKGDIAEGYSVSREKKESFPLTVTSAQKNPTAFYLCASSQRTSAVSTDTQYFGPGTRLTVL.

CDR3 protein: CASSLAGLFGNTEAFF. The CDR3 DNA follows: TGTGCCAGCAGCTTAGCCGGGCTATTTGGGAACACTGAAGCTTTCTTT. V is TRBV7-8 and J is TRBJ1-1, with D uncertain. The CDR3 has 16 residues. Germline values: CDR1 SGHVS, CDR2 FQNEAQ. Trimming left V 0 bases short and J 1 base short, with 12 bases between.

The chain recombines TRBV7-9 with TRBJ1-5; 8 nucleotides align to TRBD1. From germline, CDR1 is SEHNR and CDR2 FQNEAQ (reference sequence). Trimming took 5 bases from V and 5 from J; bases not matched to a gene: 5. CDR3 length equals 14 residues. The CDR3 region is CASSTGQGHQPQHF. In DNA form, the CDR3 reads TGTGCCAGCAGCACCGGACAGGGCCATCAGCCCCAGCATTTT. Looking up the rest from reference TRBV7-9 and TRBJ1-5 gives the full variable domain: DTGVSQNPRHKITKRGQNVTFRCDPISEHNRLYWYRQTLGQGPEFLTYFQNEAQLEKSRLLSDRFSAERPKGSFSTLEIQRTEQGDSAMYLCASSTGQGHQPQHFGDGTRLSIL.

The table lists this clone with a few counts. J is TRBJ1-3 and V is TRBV5-1; D not certain. Germline V CDR1 and CDR2: SGHRS, YFSETQ. There are 15 residues in the CDR3. Deletions cut 0 bases from V and 0 bases from J, with 7 bases between. CDR3 nucleotides: TGCGCCAGCAGCTTGGACGGCGGCTCTGGAAACACCATATATTTT. This sequence encodes CASSLDGGSGNTIYF.

The chain is built from TRBV11-2 and TRBJ1-1; D gene unclear. The ends were cut back, 2 bases at V and 11 bases at J, with 12 bases in the middle. Germline V gene data show CDR1 as SGHAT and CDR2 as FQNNGV. The CDR3 covers 12 residues. CDR3 coding DNA: TGTGCCAGCAGCTTAAGGAGTATTATGGCTTTCTTT. Translating gives CASSLRSIMAFF.

The chain carries TRBV19 and TRBJ2-1; TRBD2 is a possible D gene (7 bases). This CDR3 contains 14 residues. Germline CDR1 LNHDA, CDR2 SQIVND (reference sequence). The germline V and J ends were trimmed by 3 bases and 7 bases, with 13 bases remaining between them. CDR3 protein: CASSIGGLLNEQFF. CDR3 in DNA: TGTGCCAGTAGTATCGGGGGGCTCCTTAATGAGCAGTTCTTC.

The gene calls are TRBV9 and TRBJ1-1; D not resolved. The CDR3 runs 13 residues. V shed 0 bases and J shed 3 bases, with 6 bases lying between them. CDR1 is SGDLS and CDR2 is YYNGEE in the germline V gene. CDR3 DNA: TGTGCCAGCAGCGTAGACGGGGACACTGAAGCTTTCTTT. Its translation is CASSVDGDTEAFF.

This clone showed up just a few times. The J gene is TRBJ2-1, the V gene TRBV5-4, with D perhaps matching TRBD2 (7 bases). This CDR3 comprises 17 residues. V was cut by 5 bases and J by 4 bases, with 22 bases left in between. In germline, CDR1 is SGHNT, CDR2 YYREEE (reference sequence). The CDR3 loop is CASRGRGGAEAYNEQFF. CDR3 DNA: TGTGCCAGCAGGGGCCGAGGGGGGGCGGAAGCATACAATGAGCAGTTCTTC.

This chain joins TRBV6-5 and TRBJ1-2, with D perhaps matching TRBD1 (6 bases). Trimming took 4 bases from V and 5 from J, leaving 11 bases between them. In germline, CDR1 is MNHEY, CDR2 SVGAGI. The CDR3 runs 13 residues. In nucleotides, the CDR3 is TGTGCCAGCAGTTCTCGGACAGCTTATGGCTACACCTTC. Its protein product is CASSSRTAYGYTF.

V gene TRBV25-1 combines with J gene TRBJ1-3; tentative D call: TRBD1 (6 bases). V lost 8 bases and J lost 0, with 20 bases in between. CDR3 length equals 17 residues. Germline CDR1 is MGHDK and CDR2 is SYGVNS. The CDR3 region has the DNA TGTGCCAGCGCCCCTGTCCCCGGGACACCCTCTGGAAACACCATATATTTT. Its protein is CASAPVPGTPSGNTIYF.

This clone has a handful of counts. CDR3 in DNA: TGTGCCAGCAGCCAACCGGGACAGCTGAACACTGAAGCTTTCTTT. Amino acid sequence: CASSQPGQLNTEAFF. The rearrangement uses TRBV14 and TRBJ1-1; 7 bases map to TRBD1. The ends lost 2 bases at V and 0 bases at J; junction bases unmatched: 3. The CDR3 loop spans 15 amino acids. Germline lookup yields CDR1 SGHDN and CDR2 FVKESK.

The chain combines TRBV9 with TRBJ2-3; 7 nucleotides line up with TRBD2. Trimming at V came to 0 bases and at J to 4 bases, leaving 5 bases not matched to a gene. The CDR3 is made up of 15 amino acids. The germline gives CDR1 SGDLS, CDR2 YYNGEE. The CDR3 loop reads CASSVGGRGSDTQYF. Written as DNA, the CDR3 is TGTGCCAGCAGCGTAGGAGGGAGGGGCTCAGATACGCAGTATTTT.

This clone was observed a handful of times. The chain couples TRBV29-1 to TRBJ2-2; either TRBD1 or TRBD2 may fit D (5 bases each). The length of the CDR3 is 11 residues. Germline loops: CDR1 SQVTM, CDR2 ANQGSEA. V shed 7 bases and J shed 5 bases, with 8 bases lying between them. The CDR3 coding sequence is TGCAGCGCCGAGGGGACCGGGGAGCTGTTTTTT. Translated: CSAEGTGELFF.

V gene TRBV6-1 combines with J gene TRBJ1-1; D is unresolved. CDR1 and CDR2 from the germline V gene are MNHNS and SASEGT. This CDR3 is built from 11 residues. The ends were cut back, 8 bases at V and 7 bases at J, with 11 bases in the middle. The CDR3 protein is CASRPVREAFF. The CDR3 coding sequence is TGTGCCAGCCGTCCGGTACGTGAAGCTTTCTTT.

V and J are TRBV5-6 and TRBJ2-4, with a possible D match to TRBD1 (7 bases). This CDR3 comprises 15 residues. The V and J ends lost 1 base and 6 bases respectively, with 14 bases between them. The germline V gene has CDR1 SGHDT and CDR2 YYEEEE. In DNA, the CDR3 is TGTGCCAGCAGCTTGTGGAGGGGGCCGGTAAACATTCAGTACTTC. It is translated as CASSLWRGPVNIQYF.

This clone was picked up a small number of times. The chain has TRBV11-3 and TRBJ2-1; D is ambiguous. Germline V lookup: CDR1 SGHNT, CDR2 YENEEA. There are 11 residues in the CDR3. V was shortened by 3 bases and J by 6 bases, with 3 bases between the two germline ends. CDR3 in amino acids: CASSFGNEQFF. The CDR3 DNA follows: TGTGCCAGCAGCTTTGGCAATGAGCAGTTCTTC.